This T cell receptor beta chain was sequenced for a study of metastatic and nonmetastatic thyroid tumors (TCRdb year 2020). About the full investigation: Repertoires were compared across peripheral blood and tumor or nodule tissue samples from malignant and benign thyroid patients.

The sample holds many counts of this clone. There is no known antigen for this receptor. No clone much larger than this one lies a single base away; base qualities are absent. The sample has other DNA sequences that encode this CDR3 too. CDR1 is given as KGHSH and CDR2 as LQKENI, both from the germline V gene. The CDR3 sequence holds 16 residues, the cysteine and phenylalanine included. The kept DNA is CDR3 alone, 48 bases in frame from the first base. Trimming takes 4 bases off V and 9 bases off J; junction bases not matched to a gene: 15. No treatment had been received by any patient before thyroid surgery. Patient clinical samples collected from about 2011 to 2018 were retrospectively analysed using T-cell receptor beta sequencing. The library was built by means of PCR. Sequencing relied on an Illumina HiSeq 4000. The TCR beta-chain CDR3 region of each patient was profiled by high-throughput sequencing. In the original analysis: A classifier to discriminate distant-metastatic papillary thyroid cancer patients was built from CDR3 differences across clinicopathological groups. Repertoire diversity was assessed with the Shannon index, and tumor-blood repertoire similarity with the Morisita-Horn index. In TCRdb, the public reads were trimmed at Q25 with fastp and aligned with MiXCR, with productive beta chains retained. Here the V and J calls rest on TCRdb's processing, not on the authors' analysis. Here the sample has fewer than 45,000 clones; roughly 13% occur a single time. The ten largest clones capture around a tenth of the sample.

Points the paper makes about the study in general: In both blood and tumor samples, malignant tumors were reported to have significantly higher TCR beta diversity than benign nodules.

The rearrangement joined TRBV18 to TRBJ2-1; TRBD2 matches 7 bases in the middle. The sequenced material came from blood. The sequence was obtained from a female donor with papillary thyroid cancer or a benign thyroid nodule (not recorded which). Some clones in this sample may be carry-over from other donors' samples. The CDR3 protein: CASSRHPSGAGAEQFF. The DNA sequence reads TGTGCCAGCTCACGGCACCCTAGCGGAGCTGGGGCTGAGCAGTTCTTC.